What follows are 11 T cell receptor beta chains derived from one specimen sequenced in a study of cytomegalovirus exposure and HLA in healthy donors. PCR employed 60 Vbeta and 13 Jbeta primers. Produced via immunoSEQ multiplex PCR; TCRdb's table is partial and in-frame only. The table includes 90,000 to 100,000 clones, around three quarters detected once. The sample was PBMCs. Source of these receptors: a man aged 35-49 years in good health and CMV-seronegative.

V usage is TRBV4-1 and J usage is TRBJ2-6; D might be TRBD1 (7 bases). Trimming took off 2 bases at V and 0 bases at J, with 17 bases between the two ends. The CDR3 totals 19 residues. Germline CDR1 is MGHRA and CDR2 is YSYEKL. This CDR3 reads CASSQTGDSTSSGANVLTF. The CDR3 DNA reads TGCGCCAGCAGCCAAACGGGGGACAGTACTTCCTCTGGGGCCAACGTCCTGACTTTC.

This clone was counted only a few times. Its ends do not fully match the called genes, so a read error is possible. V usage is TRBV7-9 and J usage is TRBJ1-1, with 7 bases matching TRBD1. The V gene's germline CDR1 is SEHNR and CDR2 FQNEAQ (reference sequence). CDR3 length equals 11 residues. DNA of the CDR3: TGTTCCAGCAGCCGACAGGGTGAAGCTTTCTTT. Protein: CSSSRQGEAFF.

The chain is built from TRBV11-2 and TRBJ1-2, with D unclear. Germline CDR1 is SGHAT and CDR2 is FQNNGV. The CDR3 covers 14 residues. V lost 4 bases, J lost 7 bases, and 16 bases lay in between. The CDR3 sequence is CASSYNPRLGGYTF. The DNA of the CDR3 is TGTGCCAGCAGCTATAACCCGAGGTTGGGTGGCTACACCTTC.

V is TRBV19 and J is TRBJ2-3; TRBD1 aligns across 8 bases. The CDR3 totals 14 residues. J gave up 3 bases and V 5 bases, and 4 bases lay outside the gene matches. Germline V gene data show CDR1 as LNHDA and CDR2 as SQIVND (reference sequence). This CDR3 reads CASSWTGRTDTQYF. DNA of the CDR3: TGTGCCAGTAGTTGGACAGGGAGGACAGATACGCAGTATTTT.

This CDR3 is CASSNYGYF. DNA of the CDR3: TGTGCCAGCAGCAATTACGGGTATTTT. This sequence joins TRBV6-1 and TRBJ2-3; D gene uncertain. CDR1 is MNHNS and CDR2 is SASEGT in the germline V gene. The length of the CDR3 is 9 residues. V was shortened by 6 bases and J by 14 bases, with 9 bases between the two germline ends.

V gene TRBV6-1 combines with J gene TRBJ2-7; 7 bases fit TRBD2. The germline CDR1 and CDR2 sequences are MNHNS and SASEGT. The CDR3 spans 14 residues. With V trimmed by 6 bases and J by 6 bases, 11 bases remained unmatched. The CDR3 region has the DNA TGTGCCAGCAGGGAACGGGCGGGGGTCAGCGAGCAGTACTTC. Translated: CASRERAGVSEQYF.

The CDR3 sequence is CASSLERTARNTIYF. The CDR3 DNA reads TGCGCCAGCAGCTTGGAGCGGACAGCGAGAAACACCATATATTTT. The V gene is TRBV5-1, the J gene TRBJ1-3, with D possibly matching TRBD1 (6 bases). Trimming removed 0 bases from V and 5 bases from J, with 12 bases in between. This CDR3 has 15 residues. Per the germline V gene, CDR1 is SGHRS and CDR2 is YFSETQ. Complete variable domain (other parts from reference TRBV5-1 and TRBJ1-3): KAGVTQTPRYLIKTRGQQVTLSCSPISGHRSVSWYQQTPGQGLQFLFEYFSETQRNKGNFPGRFSGRQFSNSRSEMNVSTLELGDSALYLCASSLERTARNTIYFGEGSWLTVV.

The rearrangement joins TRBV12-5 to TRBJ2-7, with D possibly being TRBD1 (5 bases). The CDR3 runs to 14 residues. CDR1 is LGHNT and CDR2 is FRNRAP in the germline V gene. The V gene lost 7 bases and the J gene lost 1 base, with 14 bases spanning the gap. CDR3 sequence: CASVGRSRSYEQYF. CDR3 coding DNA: TGTGCTAGTGTGGGGCGGTCAAGATCCTACGAGCAGTACTTC. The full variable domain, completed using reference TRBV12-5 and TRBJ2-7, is DARVTQTPRHKVTEMGQEVTMRCQPILGHNTVFWYRQTMMQGLELLAYFRNRAPLDDSGMPKDRFSAEMPDATLATLKIQPSEPRDSAVYFCASVGRSRSYEQYFGPGTRLTVT.

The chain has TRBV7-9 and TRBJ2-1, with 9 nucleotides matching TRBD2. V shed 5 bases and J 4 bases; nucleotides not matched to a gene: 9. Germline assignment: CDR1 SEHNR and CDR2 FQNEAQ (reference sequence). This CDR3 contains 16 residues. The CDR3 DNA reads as TGTGCCAGCAGCCAGCGCGGGCTAGCGGGGTACAATGAGCAGTTCTTC. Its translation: CASSQRGLAGYNEQFF.

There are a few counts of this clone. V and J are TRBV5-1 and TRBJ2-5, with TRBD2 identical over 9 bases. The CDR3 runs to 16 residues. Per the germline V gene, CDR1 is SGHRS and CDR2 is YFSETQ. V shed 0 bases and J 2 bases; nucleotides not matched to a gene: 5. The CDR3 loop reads CASSLVPSGTQETQYF. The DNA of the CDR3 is TGCGCCAGCAGCTTGGTGCCTAGCGGGACACAAGAGACCCAGTACTTC. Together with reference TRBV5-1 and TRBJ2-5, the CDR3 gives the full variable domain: KAGVTQTPRYLIKTRGQQVTLSCSPISGHRSVSWYQQTPGQGLQFLFEYFSETQRNKGNFPGRFSGRQFSNSRSEMNVSTLELGDSALYLCASSLVPSGTQETQYFGPGTRLLVL.

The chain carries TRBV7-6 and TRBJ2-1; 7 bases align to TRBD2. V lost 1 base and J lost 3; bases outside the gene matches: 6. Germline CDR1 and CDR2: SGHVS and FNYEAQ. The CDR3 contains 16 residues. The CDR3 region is CASSLETAGLYNEQFF. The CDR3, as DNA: TGTGCCAGCAGCTTAGAGACAGCGGGACTCTACAATGAGCAGTTCTTC.